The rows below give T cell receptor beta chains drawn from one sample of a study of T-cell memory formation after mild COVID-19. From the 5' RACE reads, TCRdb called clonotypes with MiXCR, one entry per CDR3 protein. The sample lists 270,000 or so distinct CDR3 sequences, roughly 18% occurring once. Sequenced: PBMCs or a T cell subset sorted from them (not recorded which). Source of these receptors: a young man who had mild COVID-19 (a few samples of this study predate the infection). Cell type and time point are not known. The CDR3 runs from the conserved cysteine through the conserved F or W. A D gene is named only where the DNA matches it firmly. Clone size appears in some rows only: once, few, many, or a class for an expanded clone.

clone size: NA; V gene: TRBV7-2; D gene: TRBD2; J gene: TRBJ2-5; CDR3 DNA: TGTGCCAGCACACTAGCGGGGGGGCCGCAAGAGACCCAGTACTTC; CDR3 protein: CASTLAGGPQETQYF
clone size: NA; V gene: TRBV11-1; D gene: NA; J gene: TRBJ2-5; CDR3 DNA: TGTGCCAGCAGCTTAGCACTAAACCGAGAGACCCAGTACTTC; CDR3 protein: CASSLALNRETQYF
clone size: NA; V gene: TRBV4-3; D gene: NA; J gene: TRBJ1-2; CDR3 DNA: TGCGCCAGCAGCCAAGAAAGGGCGGGGGGCTATGGCTACACCTTC; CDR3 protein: CASSQERAGGYGYTF
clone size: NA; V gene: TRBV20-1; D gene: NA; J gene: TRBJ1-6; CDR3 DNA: TGCAGTGCTAGAGATCGGGCAGGGTTATTCTCACCCCTCCACTTT; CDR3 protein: CSARDRAGLFSPLHF
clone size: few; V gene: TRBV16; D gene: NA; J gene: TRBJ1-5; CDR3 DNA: TGTGCCAGCAGCCAGGGGTGGGTTCAGCCCCAGCATTTT; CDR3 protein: CASSQGWVQPQHF
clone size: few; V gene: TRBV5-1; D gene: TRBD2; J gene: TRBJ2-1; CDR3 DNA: TGCGCCAGCAGACTTAGCGGGGGGCTGTACAATGAGCAGTTCTTC; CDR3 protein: CASRLSGGLYNEQFF
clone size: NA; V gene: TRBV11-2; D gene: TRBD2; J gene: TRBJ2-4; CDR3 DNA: TGTGCCAGCAGCTCGGGAGGGCTAGCGGGGGGTCAAGGAAACATTCAGTACTTC; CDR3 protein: CASSSGGLAGGQGNIQYF
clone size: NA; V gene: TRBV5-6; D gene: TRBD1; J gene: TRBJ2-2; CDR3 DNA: TGTGCCAGCAGCTTGACGGCAGGGGGGAACACCGGGGAGCTGTTTTTT; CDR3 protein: CASSLTAGGNTGELFF
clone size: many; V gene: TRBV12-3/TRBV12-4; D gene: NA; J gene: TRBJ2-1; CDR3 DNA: TGTGCCAGCAGTTGGGGGTCGTGGGACCAGTTCTTC; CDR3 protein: CASSWGSWDQFF
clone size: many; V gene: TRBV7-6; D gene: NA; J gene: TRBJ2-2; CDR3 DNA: TGTGCCAGCAGCCCCTTTATCGGGGAGCTGTTTTTT; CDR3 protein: CASSPFIGELFF
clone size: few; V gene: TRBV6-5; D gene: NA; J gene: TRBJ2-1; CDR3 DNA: TGTGCCAGCAGTTACTCTTCTAGCGACCCCGTCCGGGAGCAGTTCTTC; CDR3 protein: CASSYSSSDPVREQFF
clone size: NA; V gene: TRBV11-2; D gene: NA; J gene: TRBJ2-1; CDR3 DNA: TGTGCCAGCAGCTTATGGGGGGGCCCGTACAATGAGCAGTTCTTC; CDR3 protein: CASSLWGGPYNEQFF
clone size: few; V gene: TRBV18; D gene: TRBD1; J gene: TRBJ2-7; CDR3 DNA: TGTGCCAGCTCACGACAGGGGGATCAGTACTTC; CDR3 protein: CASSRQGDQYF
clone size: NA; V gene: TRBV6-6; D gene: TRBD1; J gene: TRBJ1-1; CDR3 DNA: TGTGCCAGCAGTCCACAGGGGACAGCTTTCTTT; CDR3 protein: CASSPQGTAFF
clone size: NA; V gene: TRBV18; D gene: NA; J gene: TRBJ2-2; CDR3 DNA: TGTGCCAGCTCACCATCTCTCAGGGAGAACACCGGGGAGCTGTTTTTT; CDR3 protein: CASSPSLRENTGELFF
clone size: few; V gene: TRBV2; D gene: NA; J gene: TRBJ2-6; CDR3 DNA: TGTGCCTATCGGACGGGATCGGGTAGGGCCAACGTCCTGACTTTC; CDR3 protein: CAYRTGSGRANVLTF
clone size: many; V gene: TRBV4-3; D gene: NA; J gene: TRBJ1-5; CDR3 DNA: TGCGCCAGCAGCCGATCTCGAAATCAGCCCCAGCATTTT; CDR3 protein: CASSRSRNQPQHF
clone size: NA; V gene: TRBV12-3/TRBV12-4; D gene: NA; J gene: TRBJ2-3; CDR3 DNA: TGTGCCAGCACCCCGTCAGATACGCAGTATTTT; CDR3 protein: CASTPSDTQYF
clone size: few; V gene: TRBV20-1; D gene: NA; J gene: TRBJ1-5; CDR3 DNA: TGCAGTGCTAGAGGGCCAAGGGGCTCCTCCAATCAGCCCCAGCATTTT; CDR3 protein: CSARGPRGSSNQPQHF
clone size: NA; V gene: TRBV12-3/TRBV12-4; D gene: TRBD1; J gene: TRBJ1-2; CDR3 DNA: TGTGCCAGCATACGGACAGGCGTTAACTATGGCTACACCTTC; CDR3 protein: CASIRTGVNYGYTF
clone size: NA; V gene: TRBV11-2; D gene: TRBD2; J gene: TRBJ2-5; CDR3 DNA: TGTGCCAGCAGCTTAGTTGCGGGGGGGCCGAAGACCCAGTACTTC; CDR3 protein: CASSLVAGGPKTQYF
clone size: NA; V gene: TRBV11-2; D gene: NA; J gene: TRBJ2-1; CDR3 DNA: TGTGCCAGCAGCCCAGGTAGAACAGGGTGGAGTTACAATGAGCAGTTCTTC; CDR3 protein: CASSPGRTGWSYNEQFF
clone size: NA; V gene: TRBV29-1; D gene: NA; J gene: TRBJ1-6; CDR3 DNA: TGCAGCGCGAAAGCAGGGGTCGACTCACCCCTCCACTTT; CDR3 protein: CSAKAGVDSPLHF
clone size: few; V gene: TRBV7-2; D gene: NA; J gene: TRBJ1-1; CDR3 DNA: TGTGCCAGCAGCACCTCGGCGGAGAACACTGAAGCTTTCTTT; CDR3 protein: CASSTSAENTEAFF
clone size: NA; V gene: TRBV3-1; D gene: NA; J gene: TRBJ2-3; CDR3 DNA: TGTGCCAGCAGCCTCTCCGGCGAGCCAGATACGCAGTATTTT; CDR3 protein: CASSLSGEPDTQYF
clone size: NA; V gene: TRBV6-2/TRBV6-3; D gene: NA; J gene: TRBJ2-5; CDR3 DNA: TGTTCAGTGGGGGAATTGGAGACCCAGTACTTC; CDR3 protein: CSVGELETQYF
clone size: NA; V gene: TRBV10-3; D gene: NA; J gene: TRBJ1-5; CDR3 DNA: TGTGCCACCGGCGGGAGGGATCAGCCCCAGCATTTT; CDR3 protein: CATGGRDQPQHF
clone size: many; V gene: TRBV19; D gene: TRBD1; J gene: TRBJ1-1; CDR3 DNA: TGTGCCAGTAATTCCTATGACAGGGGGCAAGAGGACACTGAAGCTTTCTTT; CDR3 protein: CASNSYDRGQEDTEAFF
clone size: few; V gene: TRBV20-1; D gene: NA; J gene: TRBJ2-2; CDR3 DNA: TGCAGTGCTAGGAGAGGGGGTTTGGGCGGGGAGCTGTTTTTT; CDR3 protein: CSARRGGLGGELFF
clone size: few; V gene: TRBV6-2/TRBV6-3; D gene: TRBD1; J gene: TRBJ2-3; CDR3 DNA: TGTGCCAGCAGTTACGGACAGGGTTACACAGATACGCAGTATTTT; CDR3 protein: CASSYGQGYTDTQYF
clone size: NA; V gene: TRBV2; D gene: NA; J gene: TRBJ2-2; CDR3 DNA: TGTGCCAGCAGTGGGACAAGGATCACCCGGGAGCTGTTTTTT; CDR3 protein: CASSGTRITRELFF
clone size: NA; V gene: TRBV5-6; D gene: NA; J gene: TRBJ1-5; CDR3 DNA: TGTGCCAGCTCGCGGGGGTTCTTTCAGCCCCAGCATTTT; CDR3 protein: CASSRGFFQPQHF
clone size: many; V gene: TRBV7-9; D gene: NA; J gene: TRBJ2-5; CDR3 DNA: TGTGCCAGCAGCTTAGATAAGGAGACCCAGTACTTC; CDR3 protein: CASSLDKETQYF
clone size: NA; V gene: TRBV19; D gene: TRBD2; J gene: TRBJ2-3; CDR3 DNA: TGTGCCAGTAGAAGGGCGGGGGTTACAGATACGCAGTATTTT; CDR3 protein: CASRRAGVTDTQYF
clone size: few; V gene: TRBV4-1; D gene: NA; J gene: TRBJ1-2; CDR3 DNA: TGCGCCAGCACGCGTTTCGCAGGGCTCCTTAACTATGGCTACACCTTC; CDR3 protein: CASTRFAGLLNYGYTF
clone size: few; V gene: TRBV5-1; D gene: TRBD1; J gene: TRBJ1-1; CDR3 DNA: TGCGCCAGCAGCTTGACAGGGGCTGAAGCTTTCTTT; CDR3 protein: CASSLTGAEAFF
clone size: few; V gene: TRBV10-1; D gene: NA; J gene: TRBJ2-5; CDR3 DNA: TGCGCCAGCAGTGAGTCGACTCCGGCCAGCTACCAAGAGACCCAGTACTTC; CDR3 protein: CASSESTPASYQETQYF
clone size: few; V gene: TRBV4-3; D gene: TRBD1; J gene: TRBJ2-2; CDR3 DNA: TGCGCCAGCAACAGGGGGCAGGACACCGGGGAGCTGTTTTTT; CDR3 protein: CASNRGQDTGELFF
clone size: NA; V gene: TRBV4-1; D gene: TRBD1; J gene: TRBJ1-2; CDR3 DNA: TGCGCCAGCAGCCTTTCGGGACAGCCTAATTATGGCGGCTACACCTTC; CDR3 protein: CASSLSGQPNYGGYTF
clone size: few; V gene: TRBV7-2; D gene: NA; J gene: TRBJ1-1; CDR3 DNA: TGTGCCAGCAGCTTTGGCGCCCTGACTTTCTTT; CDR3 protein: CASSFGALTFF
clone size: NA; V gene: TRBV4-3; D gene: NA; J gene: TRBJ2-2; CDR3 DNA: TGCGCCAGCAGCCAAGATTTGGGACACGAAACCGGGGAGCTGTTTTTT; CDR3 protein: CASSQDLGHETGELFF
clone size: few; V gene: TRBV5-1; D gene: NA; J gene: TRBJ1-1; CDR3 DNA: TGCGCCAGCAGCGCGGACAGTCGCTACACTGAAGCTTTCTTT; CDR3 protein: CASSADSRYTEAFF
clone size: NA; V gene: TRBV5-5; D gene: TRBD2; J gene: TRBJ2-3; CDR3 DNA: TGTGCCAGCAGCTTGGCCCCAGCGGGGGGTCGTACGCAGTATTTT; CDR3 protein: CASSLAPAGGRTQYF
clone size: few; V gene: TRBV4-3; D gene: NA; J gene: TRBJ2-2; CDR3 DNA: TGCGCCAGCAGCCAAGATAGGCCCCCCGGGGAGCTGTTTTTT; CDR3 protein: CASSQDRPPGELFF
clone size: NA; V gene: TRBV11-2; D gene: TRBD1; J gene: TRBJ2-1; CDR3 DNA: TGTGCCAGCAGCTCCCGAGGGGGCCTAAGCTCCTACAATGAGCAGTTCTTC; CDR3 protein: CASSSRGGLSSYNEQFF
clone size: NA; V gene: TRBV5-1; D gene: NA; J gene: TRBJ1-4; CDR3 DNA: TGCGCCAGCAGGACGGCCCTTCAGGATGAAAAACTGTTTTTT; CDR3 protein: CASRTALQDEKLFF
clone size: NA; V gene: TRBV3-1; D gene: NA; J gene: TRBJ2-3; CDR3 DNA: TGTGCCAGCAGCCATCCAGGGGGGGCTAGCACAGATACGCAGTATTTT; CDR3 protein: CASSHPGGASTDTQYF
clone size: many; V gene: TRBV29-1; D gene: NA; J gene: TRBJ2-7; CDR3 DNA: TGCAGCGTTGAAACTAGGGATTACGAGCAGTACTTC; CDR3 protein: CSVETRDYEQYF
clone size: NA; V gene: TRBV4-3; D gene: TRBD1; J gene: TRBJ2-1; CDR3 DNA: TGCGCCAGCAGCCAGACAGGGGGCTCATCCTACAATGAGCAGTTCTTC; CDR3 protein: CASSQTGGSSYNEQFF
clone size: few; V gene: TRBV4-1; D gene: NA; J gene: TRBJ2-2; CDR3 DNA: TGCGCCAGCAGCCACCCCCCCCGGGGGAACACCGGGGAGCTGTTTTTT; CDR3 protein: CASSHPPRGNTGELFF
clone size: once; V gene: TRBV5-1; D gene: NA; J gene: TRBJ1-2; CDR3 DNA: TGCGCCAGCAGCTCCCTATTCACCTCCCACTATGGCTACACCTTC; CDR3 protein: CASSSLFTSHYGYTF
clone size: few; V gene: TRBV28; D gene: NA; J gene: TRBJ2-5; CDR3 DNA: TGTGCCAGCAGCCCACTAGCTCAGGAGACCCAGTACTTC; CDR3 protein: CASSPLAQETQYF
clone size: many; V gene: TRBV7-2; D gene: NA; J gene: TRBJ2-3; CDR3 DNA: TGTGCCAGCAGCTTAGGCGGCACTGCAGATACGCAGTATTTT; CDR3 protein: CASSLGGTADTQYF